The rows below give T cell receptor beta chains drawn from one sample of a study of cytomegalovirus exposure and HLA in healthy donors. Assay: immunoSEQ multiplex PCR; the TCRdb copy retains only in-frame clones and omits some. Of 100,000 to 150,000 clones listed, approximately 92% are singletons. The specimen was PBMCs. The receptor set was obtained from a woman aged 18-29 years in good health and CMV-seronegative. Each CDR3 is given with its conserved first and last residue. The D gene is left open where the match is weak. Rows may omit the clone size; those that give it use once, few, many or a size class.

>TRBV7-2|-|-|TRBJ2-3
CASSFFTDTQYF
TGTGCCAGCAGCTTCTTCACAGATACGCAGTATTTT
>TRBV7-3|TRBD2|-|TRBJ2-7
CASSPPRLAGQAYEQYF
TGTGCCAGCAGCCCCCCAAGACTAGCGGGCCAGGCCTACGAGCAGTACTTC
>TRBV5-1|TRBD2|-|TRBJ2-3
CASSLSGLDADTQYF
TGCGCCAGCAGCTTGTCGGGACTAGACGCAGATACGCAGTATTTT
>TRBV4-1|-|-|TRBJ2-2
CASSATLRRNTGELFF
TGCGCCAGCAGCGCCACCCTACGGAGAAACACCGGGGAGCTGTTTTTT
>TRBV7-2|TRBD1|-|TRBJ2-7
CASSLTGTGRNEQYF
TGTGCCAGCAGCTTAACCGGGACAGGACGGAACGAGCAGTACTTC
>TRBV9|-|once|TRBJ2-3
CASSVGGGRAYDTQYF
TGTGCCAGCAGCGTAGGCGGGGGCCGGGCGTATGATACGCAGTATTTT
>TRBV19|-|-|TRBJ1-2
CASSGFPWGYTF
TGTGCCAGTTCCGGGTTCCCCTGGGGCTACACCTTC
>TRBV29-1|TRBD2|-|TRBJ2-7
CSVEVSGGGYEQYF
TGCAGCGTTGAAGTCTCGGGGGGTGGTTACGAGCAGTACTTC
>TRBV5-1|-|-|TRBJ1-2
CASSPTGRDNYGYTF
TGCGCCAGCAGCCCGACAGGACGGGATAACTATGGCTACACCTTC
>TRBV5-1|TRBD1|once|TRBJ1-2
CASSPAGTGDGYTF
TGCGCCAGCAGCCCAGCCGGGACAGGGGATGGCTACACCTTC
>TRBV5-1|TRBD1|-|TRBJ1-1
CASSTGTANTEAFF
TGCGCCAGCAGCACAGGGACAGCGAACACTGAAGCTTTCTTT
>TRBV5-8|-|-|TRBJ2-3
CASSFSQGLTDTQYF
TGTGCCAGCAGCTTCAGTCAGGGACTCACAGATACGCAGTATTTT
>TRBV11-3|-|-|TRBJ2-5
CASSLFGETQYF
TGTGCCAGCAGCTTATTCGGGGAGACCCAGTACTTC
>TRBV6-1|TRBD1|-|TRBJ1-4
CASSEGTGESEKLFF
TGTGCCAGCAGTGAAGGGACAGGGGAGTCTGAAAAACTGTTTTTT
>TRBV5-1|TRBD1|-|TRBJ2-2
CASSSGTGRKTTGELFF
TGCGCCAGCAGCTCGGGGACAGGGAGAAAGACCACCGGGGAGCTGTTTTTT
>TRBV5-1|-|-|TRBJ2-7
CASSLYGGAYEQYF
TGCGCCAGCAGCTTGTACGGGGGTGCCTACGAGCAGTACTTC
>TRBV9|-|few|TRBJ1-6
CASSVDQGGYNSPLHF
TGTGCCAGCAGCGTAGATCAAGGGGGCTATAATTCACCCCTCCACTTT
>TRBV6-5|-|-|TRBJ1-1
CASSYGRRVGAFF
TGTGCCAGCAGTTACGGAAGGAGAGTAGGAGCTTTCTTT
>TRBV4-1|TRBD1|-|TRBJ2-1
CASSQLPGTAPLNEQFF
TGCGCCAGCAGCCAGCTCCCCGGGACAGCGCCACTCAATGAGCAGTTCTTC
>TRBV4-1|-|few|TRBJ1-6
CASSQDPDSPLHF
TGCGCCAGCAGCCAAGATCCCGATTCACCCCTCCACTTT
>TRBV19|TRBD2|-|TRBJ2-1
CASSRGLTFDNEQFF
TGTGCCAGTAGTCGGGGACTAACATTTGACAATGAGCAGTTCTTC
>TRBV18|TRBD1|-|TRBJ1-1
CASSPSTGDVITEAFF
TGTGCCAGCTCACCTTCGACAGGGGACGTGATCACTGAAGCTTTCTTT
>TRBV9|TRBD1|once|TRBJ2-1
CASSSSGTGNEQFF
TGTGCCAGCAGCTCATCCGGGACAGGGAATGAGCAGTTCTTC
>TRBV5-1|-|-|TRBJ1-3
CASSLAWGRLGPGNTIYF
TGCGCCAGCAGCTTGGCCTGGGGCAGACTCGGACCCGGAAACACCATATATTTT
>TRBV27|TRBD1|-|TRBJ2-7
CASSWGTGMYEQYF
TGTGCCAGCAGTTGGGGGACAGGGATGTACGAGCAGTACTTC
>TRBV20-1|-|-|TRBJ1-4
CSAGGLFF
TGCAGTGCTGGGGGGTTGTTTTTT
>TRBV6-6|TRBD2|-|TRBJ2-1
CASSYRSSGLYNEQFF
TGTGCCAGCAGTTATCGTAGTAGCGGGTTATACAATGAGCAGTTCTTC
>TRBV25-1|TRBD1|few|TRBJ2-7
CASSDSNRGSYEQYF
TGTGCCAGCAGTGACTCTAACAGGGGCTCCTACGAGCAGTACTTC
>TRBV2|-|-|TRBJ2-1
CASRELEYNEQFF
TGTGCCAGTCGGGAACTAGAGTACAATGAGCAGTTCTTC
>TRBV19|-|-|TRBJ1-2
CASSRKGREGGYTF
TGTGCCAGTAGCCGTAAGGGCAGGGAGGGTGGCTACACCTTC
>TRBV9|-|-|TRBJ2-1
CASSVGSEGEQFF
TGTGCCAGCAGCGTAGGGAGCGAGGGTGAGCAGTTCTTC
>TRBV5-1|TRBD1|-|TRBJ1-4
CASSLGGQGYEKLFF
TGCGCCAGCAGCTTGGGAGGACAGGGGTATGAAAAACTGTTTTTT
>TRBV7-6|TRBD2|once|TRBJ2-1
CASSLTSGGLLNQQFF
TGTGCCAGCAGCTTAACTAGCGGGGGGCTCCTCAATCAGCAGTTCTTC
>TRBV5-1|-|-|TRBJ1-3
CASSQTEAGNTIYF
TGCGCCAGCAGCCAGACTGAGGCTGGAAACACCATATATTTT
>TRBV6-4|-|-|TRBJ2-7
CASSERGWGYEQYF
TGTGCCAGCAGTGAGCGGGGTTGGGGATACGAGCAGTACTTC
>TRBV27|-|-|TRBJ1-1
CASSLTGNTEAFF
TGTGCCAGCAGTTTAACAGGGAACACTGAAGCTTTCTTT
>TRBV27|-|-|TRBJ2-3
CASSLFGWTDTQYF
TGTGCCAGCAGTTTGTTCGGTTGGACAGATACGCAGTATTTT
>TRBV9|TRBD1|-|TRBJ1-1
CASSVAPTGTGRGAFF
TGTGCCAGCAGCGTAGCTCCCACCGGGACAGGGAGGGGTGCTTTCTTT
>TRBV10-3|TRBD2|-|TRBJ2-3
CAISGGADTQYF
TGTGCCATCAGCGGGGGGGCAGATACGCAGTATTTT
>TRBV28|-|-|TRBJ1-1
CASRIQVTASAFF
TGTGCCAGCAGGATACAGGTCACGGCTTCAGCTTTCTTT
>TRBV7-2|-|-|TRBJ1-6
CASSLMNSPLHF
TGTGCCAGCAGCCTAATGAATTCACCCCTCCACTTT
>TRBV5-1|TRBD1|-|TRBJ2-7
CASSLRTGSDEQYF
TGCGCCAGCAGCCTAAGGACAGGGTCCGACGAGCAGTACTTC
>TRBV29-1|-|-|TRBJ1-2
CSVAAGTEFNYGHTF
-
>TRBV7-7|-|-|TRBJ2-1
CASSTDFFSYNEQFF
TGTGCTAGCAGCACGGACTTTTTCTCCTACAATGAGCAGTTCTTC
>TRBV4-1|-|-|TRBJ1-4
CASSQLGRTVGEKLFF
TGCGCCAGCAGCCAATTAGGGCGGACTGTTGGCGAAAAACTGTTTTTT
>TRBV5-1|TRBD1|-|TRBJ2-1
CASSLDRGNEQFF
TGCGCCAGCAGCTTGGACAGGGGAAATGAGCAGTTCTTC
>TRBV5-1|TRBD1|-|TRBJ1-4
CASRGTATNEKLFF
TGCGCCAGCAGAGGGACAGCAACTAATGAAAAACTGTTTTTT
>TRBV9|-|-|TRBJ1-2
CASSPRALWSEDGYTF
TGTGCCAGCAGCCCGCGAGCCCTTTGGTCCGAGGATGGCTACACCTTC
>TRBV5-1|-|-|TRBJ1-1
CASSLGDLNTEAFF
TGCGCCAGCAGCTTGGGAGATTTGAACACTGAAGCTTTCTTT
>TRBV27|TRBD1|-|TRBJ2-7
CASSAVRQGRYEQYF
TGTGCCAGCAGTGCCGTGAGACAGGGTCGCTACGAGCAGTACTTC
>TRBV7-9|-|-|TRBJ1-3
CASSSQTGGNTIYF
TGTGCCAGCAGCTCCCAGACTGGTGGAAACACCATATATTTT
>TRBV6-6|-|-|TRBJ2-2
CASNQYPGELFF
TGTGCCAGCAACCAGTATCCCGGGGAGCTGTTTTTT
>TRBV5-1|-|-|TRBJ2-1
CASSLRGGRNEQFF
TGCGCCAGCAGCTTAAGGGGCGGTAGGAATGAGCAGTTCTTC
>TRBV6-1|-|-|TRBJ1-1
CASSRLNTEAFF
TGTGCCAGCTCCCGTCTCAACACTGAAGCTTTCTTT
>TRBV15|-|-|TRBJ2-3
CATSREIQGLDTQYF
TGTGCCACCAGCAGAGAAATACAGGGTTTGGATACGCAGTATTTT